This T cell receptor (beta chain) was found in a study of T cell responses to AZD1222 COVID-19 vaccine. Method: immunoSEQ multiplex PCR; TCRdb's copy keeps in-frame clones and lacks some. In the table there are roughly 110,000 clones, roughly 90% of which are singletons. Whole-study findings and limits: Without day 14 samples, only post-peak T cell repertoires were studied. Donors in the cohort were predominantly white British and more often female, and clonal diversity was possibly underestimated. Increased Spike-specific TCR breadth and depth were observed after two AZD1222 doses.

The V end was cut by 6 bases, the J end by 9 bases, with 21 bases between. Germline-derived CDR1 and CDR2 are SGHTA and FQGTGA. The CDR3 has 15 residues. Notes on this clone: What it recognizes is unknown.

This sample comprised peripheral blood, obtained on day 0 of AZD1222 vaccination. This receptor was identified in an adult in good health. The chain links TRBV7-3 to TRBJ2-1; perhaps D is TRBD1 or TRBD2 (5 bases each). The CDR3 DNA is TGTGCCAGCAGTTTCCATTCCGGGACCCAGACTGAGCAGTTCTTC. Translation gives CASSFHSGTQTEQFF.